Shown below are 2 T cell receptor beta chains from a single sample sequenced in a study of blood T cell repertoires in COVID-19. Repertoires were generated with immunoSEQ multiplex PCR, while TCRdb's copy carries only in-frame clones and drops some. This table holds 150,000 to 200,000 clones, over 80% found once. The sequencing sample was made of peripheral blood. Receptors originate from a woman in her forties or fifties with acute or convalescent COVID-19.

V gene TRBV4-3 combines with J gene TRBJ2-7; tentative D call: TRBD2 (6 bases). The CDR3 totals 14 residues. Germline V gives CDR1 LGHNA, CDR2 YSLEER. The germline V and J ends were trimmed by 4 bases and 5 bases, with 15 bases remaining between them. The chain's CDR3 is CASSPEWRGHEQYF. The CDR3 bases are TGCGCCAGCAGCCCCGAATGGCGGGGCCACGAGCAGTACTTC.

The chain uses TRBV19 and TRBJ1-6; D remains unclear. V was clipped by 1 base and J by 6 bases, with 10 bases between them. This CDR3 has 15 residues. CDR1 is LNHDA, CDR2 SQIVND, per germline (reference sequence). In nucleotides, the CDR3 is TGTGCCAGTAGTATAGTGGCAGGTGTTAATTCACCCCTCCACTTT. As protein: CASSIVAGVNSPLHF.